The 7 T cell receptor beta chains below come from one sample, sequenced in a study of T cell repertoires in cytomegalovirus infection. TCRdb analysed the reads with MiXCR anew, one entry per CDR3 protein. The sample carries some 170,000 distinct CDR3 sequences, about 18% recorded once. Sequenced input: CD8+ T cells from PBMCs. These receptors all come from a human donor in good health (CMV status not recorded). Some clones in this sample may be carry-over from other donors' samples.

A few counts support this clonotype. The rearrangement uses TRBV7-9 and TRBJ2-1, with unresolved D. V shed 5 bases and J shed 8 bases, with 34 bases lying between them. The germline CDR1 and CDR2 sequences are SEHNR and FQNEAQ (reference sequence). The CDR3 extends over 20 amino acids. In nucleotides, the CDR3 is TGTGCCAGCAGCCAGACGACGGTTAAAGGCAACCTTGGCCTAGGCTATGAGCAGTTCTTC. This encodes CASSQTTVKGNLGLGYEQFF.

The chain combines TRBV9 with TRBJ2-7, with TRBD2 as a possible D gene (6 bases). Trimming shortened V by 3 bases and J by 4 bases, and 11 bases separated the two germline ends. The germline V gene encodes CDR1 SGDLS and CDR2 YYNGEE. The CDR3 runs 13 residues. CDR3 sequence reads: CASSGGNRYEQYF. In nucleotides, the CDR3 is TGTGCCAGCAGCGGCGGGAACCGGTACGAGCAGTACTTC.

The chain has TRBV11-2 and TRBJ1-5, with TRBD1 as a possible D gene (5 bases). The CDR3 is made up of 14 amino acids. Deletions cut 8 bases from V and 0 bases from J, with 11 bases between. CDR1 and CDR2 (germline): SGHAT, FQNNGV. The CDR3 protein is CASGEQDSNQPQHF. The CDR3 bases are TGTGCCAGCGGAGAACAGGATAGCAATCAGCCCCAGCATTTT.

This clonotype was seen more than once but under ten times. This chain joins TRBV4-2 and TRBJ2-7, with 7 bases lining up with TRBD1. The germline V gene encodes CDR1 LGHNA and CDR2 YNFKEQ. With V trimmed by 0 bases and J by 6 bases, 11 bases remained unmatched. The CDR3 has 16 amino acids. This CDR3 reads CASSQERGTASLEQYF. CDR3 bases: TGTGCCAGCAGCCAAGAGCGTGGGACAGCCTCTCTCGAGCAGTACTTC.

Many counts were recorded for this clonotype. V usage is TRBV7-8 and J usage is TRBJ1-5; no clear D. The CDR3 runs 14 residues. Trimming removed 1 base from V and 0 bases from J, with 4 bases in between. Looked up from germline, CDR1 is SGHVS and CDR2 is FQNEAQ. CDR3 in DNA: TGTGCCAGCAGCTTAGACTATAGCAATCAGCCCCAGCATTTT. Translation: CASSLDYSNQPQHF.

CDR3 sequence reads: CASSQFLRSRGANVLTF. DNA for the CDR3: TGTGCCAGCAGCCAATTCCTAAGATCTAGGGGGGCCAACGTCCTGACTTTC. The chain uses TRBV14 and TRBJ2-6, with unresolved D. V lost 2 bases and J lost 4, with 15 bases in between. The CDR3 runs to 17 residues. Germline V gene data show CDR1 as SGHDN and CDR2 as FVKESK.

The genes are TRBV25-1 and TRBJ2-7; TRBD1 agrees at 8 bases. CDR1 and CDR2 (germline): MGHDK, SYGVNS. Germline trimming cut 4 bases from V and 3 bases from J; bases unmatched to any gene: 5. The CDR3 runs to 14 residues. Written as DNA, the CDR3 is TGTGCCAGCAGTGTTGGACAGGGATTCTACGAGCAGTACTTC. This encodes CASSVGQGFYEQYF.